Sequencing of this T cell receptor beta chain was carried out in a study of T cells in Graves' hyperthyroidism and ophthalmopathy. V was cut by 1 base and J by 6 bases, with 7 bases left in between. The CDR3 extends over 13 amino acids. Germline values: CDR1 LGHDT, CDR2 YNNKEL (reference sequence). Uncontrolled infection, other autoimmune disease, pregnancy and lactation each barred patients from inclusion. Points from the study as a whole: A model using 13 V-J features told ophthalmopathy apart from stable hyperthyroidism.

Researchers took RNA transcripts and amplified the TCR beta CDR3 regions from them. HTBI primers drove first-round RT-PCR of the TCR CDR3. TCRdb independently ran MiXCR on the multiplex PCR reads; one entry per CDR3 protein. The sample yields 300,000 to 450,000 distinct CDR3 sequences, approximately 25% seen once. This clonotype was seen at least ten times. The antigen is not known. What was sequenced was blood. V and J are TRBV3-1 and TRBJ2-1; D is tentatively TRBD1 or TRBD2 (5 bases each). The sequence came from a man aged 50 to 59 with Graves' hyperthyroidism. In nucleotides, the CDR3 is TGTGCCAGCAGCCAAGGTGGGGGCAATGAGCAGTTCTTC. Protein product: CASSQGGGNEQFF.